This TCR beta chain was sequenced for a study of blood T cell repertoires in COVID-19. Across the study: Acute-phase and convalescent COVID-19 samples originated in the United States, Italy and Spain. In each case, the material was cDNA or gDNA derived from T cells, B-cell-depleted T cells, or PBMCs.

In the source study's methods: Amplification with reference gene primers provided the estimates of nucleated cell counts. The repertoire was sequenced with immunoSEQ multiplex PCR; TCRdb's copy has only in-frame clones and lacks some. Clone size and the V and J calls come from that table; the DNA yielded D and trimming. Among tens of thousands of clones listed, roughly 90% were seen once. There are 13 residues in the CDR3. Losses at the gene ends were 2 bases for V and 8 bases for J; bases not matched to a gene: 6. Germline-derived CDR1 and CDR2 are SQVTM and ANQGSEA. This TCR was sampled from a man aged 55-75 years with acute or convalescent COVID-19. Sequenced input: peripheral blood. This chain joins TRBV29-1 and TRBJ1-2, with 9 bases matching TRBD1. The CDR3 protein is CSVERGTGIGYTF. In DNA, the CDR3 is TGCAGCGTTGAAAGGGGGACAGGGATCGGCTACACCTTC. The entire variable domain, with the rest obtained from reference TRBV29-1 and TRBJ1-2, is as follows: SAVISQKPSRDICQRGTSLTIQCQVDSQVTMMFWYRQQPGQSLTLIATANQGSEATYESGFVIDKFPISRPNLTFSTLTVSNMSPEDSSIYLCSVERGTGIGYTFGSGTRLTVV.